The TCR beta chain described here comes from a study of shared clonotypes between healthy human individuals. A single count supports this clone. For genomic DNA, unsorted samples relied on approximately 81 million PBMCs. Deep level was the assay's run setting. Spread over ten immunoSEQ deep assay plates, unsorted PBMC DNA underwent sequencing. Measured with immunoSEQ multiplex PCR; TCRdb has only the in-frame clones, and not every one. Counted here are 400,000 to 600,000 clones, almost 80% occurring once; the ten biggest clones make up about 12%. In germline, CDR1 is SGHAT, CDR2 FQNNGV. Trimming removed 5 bases at V and 4 bases at J, with 17 bases between. This CDR3 region has 16 residues.

The sequence was collected from a middle-aged woman in good health. Some clones in this sample may be carry-over from other donors' samples. The chain couples TRBV11-2 to TRBJ1-4; D unclear. Input material: PBMCs. CDR3 loop: CASSLLGREINEKLFF. The DNA of the CDR3 is TGTGCCAGCAGCCTACTAGGGCGGGAAATTAATGAAAAACTGTTTTTT.